A single TCR beta chain is shown here with its context. These data belong to a study of blood T cell repertoires in COVID-19. As for the study in general: Spain, Italy and the United States supplied samples that represented acute and convalescent COVID-19. T cells, B-cell-depleted T cells, or PBMCs provided the cDNA or gDNA that served as material.

The V gene end was trimmed by 3 bases and the J gene end by 5 bases; junction bases not matched to a gene: 13. The CDR3 extends over 16 amino acids. The germline CDR1 and CDR2 sequences are SGHTS and YDEGEE. In the study's own analysis: Quantification of nucleated cells was approximated via reference gene primer amplification. Produced via immunoSEQ multiplex PCR; TCRdb's table is partial and in-frame only. For V, J and clone size, that table is used; D and trimming come from the DNA. The table has over 120,000 clones, about 76% seen once. The sequence derives from a human donor in a cohort sampled during active COVID-19. This chain links TRBV5-8 with TRBJ2-5, with 7 bases aligning to TRBD1. Sample: peripheral blood. In DNA form, the CDR3 reads TGTGCCAGCAGCTCGACACCAGGGGGAATCAGTGAGACCCAGTACTTC. It yields the protein CASSSTPGGISETQYF.